These 20 T cell receptor beta chains were all obtained from the same sample, sequenced in a study of blood T cell repertoires in COVID-19. TCRdb's table, derived via immunoSEQ multiplex PCR, lists solely in-frame clones and lacks some. The sample holds tens of thousands of clones, more than 70% seen once. Material for sequencing was peripheral blood. The receptors shown here come from a man in his forties or fifties with acute or convalescent COVID-19.

The chain couples TRBV3-1 (or the pseudogene TRBV3-2) to TRBJ1-1; D may be TRBD1 (5 bases). The germline V gene has CDR1 LGHDT and CDR2 YNNKEL (reference sequence). V dropped 4 bases and J dropped 3 bases, with 15 bases sitting between them. The CDR3 totals 15 residues. The CDR3 loop reads CASSPSGRRDTEAFF. DNA for the CDR3: TGTGCCAGCAGCCCCTCGGGACGGAGGGACACTGAAGCTTTCTTT.

The rearrangement uses TRBV5-1 and TRBJ1-6; possible D gene TRBD1, 5 bases. The germline V gene encodes CDR1 SGHRS and CDR2 YFSETQ. Trimming cost V 0 bases and J 11 bases, with 12 bases left between them. There are 14 residues in the CDR3. This CDR3 reads CASSLVPGLAPLHF. The DNA for the CDR3 is TGCGCCAGCAGCTTGGTGCCAGGGCTGGCACCCCTCCACTTT.

The chain recombines TRBV5-8 with TRBJ2-7; D ambiguous. Germline assignment: CDR1 SGHTS and CDR2 YDEGEE. The CDR3 spans 12 residues. V gave up 4 bases and J gave up 3 bases, with 8 bases separating them. Here the CDR3 reads CASSEQHYEQYF. The CDR3 DNA is TGTGCCAGCAGCGAACAGCACTACGAGCAGTACTTC.

The J gene is TRBJ1-2, the V gene TRBV6-5, with D tentatively TRBD1 (6 bases). Trimming shortened V by 5 bases and J by 8 bases, and 15 bases separated the two germline ends. Germline CDR1 reads MNHEY; CDR2 reads SVGAGI. The CDR3 totals 13 residues. The CDR3 protein is CASSQGMGDGYTF. CDR3 in DNA: TGTGCCAGCAGTCAGGGGATGGGGGACGGCTACACCTTC.

The chain couples TRBV5-5 to TRBJ2-3; D possibly corresponds to TRBD1 (5 bases). Trimming stripped 4 bases from V and 4 bases from J, with 25 bases between. This CDR3 contains 18 residues. Germline CDR1 reads SGHKS; CDR2 reads YYEKEE (reference sequence). The chain's CDR3 is CASSLNRMAGLRADTQYF. The CDR3 DNA reads TGTGCCAGCAGCCTAAATAGGATGGCAGGGTTAAGGGCAGATACGCAGTATTTT.

The V and J genes are TRBV7-2 and TRBJ1-1, with D perhaps TRBD1 (6 bases). The length of the CDR3 is 13 residues. From germline, CDR1 is SGHTA and CDR2 FQGNSA. V was shortened by 0 bases and J by 11 bases, with 13 bases between the two germline ends. The CDR3 DNA reads as TGTGCCAGCAGCTTAGCCAAACACAGGGCCGCTTTCTTT. This codes for CASSLAKHRAAFF. Full variable domain (missing parts from reference TRBV7-2 and TRBJ1-1): GAGVSQSPSNKVTEKGKDVELRCDPISGHTALYWYRQSLGQGLEFLIYFQGNSAPDKSGLPSDRFSAERTGGSVSTLTIQRTQQEDSAVYLCASSLAKHRAAFFGQGTRLTVV.

The chain links TRBV7-9 to TRBJ1-1, with 8 bases aligning to TRBD1. This CDR3 spans 14 amino acids. The V segment lost 2 bases and the J segment 4 bases; nucleotides outside the gene matches: 3. Germline V lookup: CDR1 SEHNR, CDR2 FQNEAQ (reference sequence). CDR3 nucleotide sequence: TGTGCCAGCAGCTTACCCCAGGGGGCCACTGAAGCTTTCTTT. Its translation: CASSLPQGATEAFF.

The chain couples TRBV19 to TRBJ2-5, with D hard to call. The CDR3 runs to 13 residues. CDR1 and CDR2 from the germline V gene are LNHDA and SQIVND (reference sequence). Trimming shortened V by 2 bases and J by 2 bases, and 6 bases separated the two germline ends. The CDR3 bases are TGTGCCAGTAGTATATCGACTCAAGAGACCCAGTACTTC. This encodes CASSISTQETQYF.

The genes are TRBV3-1 (or the pseudogene TRBV3-2) and TRBJ1-5; D possibly corresponds to TRBD1 (6 bases). The ends were cut back, 4 bases at V and 7 bases at J, with 17 bases in the middle. CDR3 length: 15 amino acids. Germline V gene lookup returns CDR1 LGHDT and CDR2 YNNKEL (reference sequence). CDR3 loop: CASSRDFTGNQPQHF. The CDR3 nucleotides are TGTGCCAGCAGCCGGGATTTTACAGGGAACCAGCCCCAGCATTTT.

This chain connects TRBV5-1 to TRBJ2-5; TRBD2 matches at 15 bases. Looked up from germline, CDR1 is SGHRS and CDR2 is YFSETQ. This CDR3 has 17 amino acids. V was clipped by 2 bases and J by 3 bases; unmatched bases: 5. The CDR3 DNA follows: TGCGCCAGCAGCTTCTGGACTAGCGGGGGGGCCGAAGAGACCCAGTACTTC. The encoded protein is CASSFWTSGGAEETQYF.

This sequence joins TRBV6-2 or TRBV6-3 and TRBJ2-7; tentatively, D is TRBD2 (7 bases). The germline CDR1 and CDR2 sequences are MNHEY and SVGEGT. The CDR3 covers 15 residues. Trimming shortened V by 2 bases and J by 5 bases, and 16 bases separated the two germline ends. The CDR3 sequence: CASSYGGGGRNEQYV. Here the CDR3 DNA reads TGTGCCAGCAGTTACGGGGGAGGGGGTAGGAACGAGCAGTACGTC.

The rearrangement joins TRBV7-8 to TRBJ2-7, with 8 positions matching TRBD2. CDR1 SGHVS and CDR2 FQNEAQ come from the germline V gene. Germline trimming cut 2 bases from V and 2 bases from J; bases unmatched to any gene: 2. The CDR3 spans 14 residues. Here the CDR3 reads CASSLSGGPYEQYV. The CDR3 nucleotides read TGTGCCAGCAGCTTAAGCGGGGGCCCCTACGAGCAGTACGTC.

The chain carries TRBV6-5 and TRBJ1-5; D remains ambiguous. This CDR3 is built from 14 residues. V was clipped by 2 bases and J by 4 bases, with 9 bases between them. Looked up from germline, CDR1 is MNHEY and CDR2 is SVGAGI. CDR3 sequence reads: CASSYEELNQPQHF. For the CDR3, the DNA is TGTGCCAGCAGTTACGAGGAATTGAATCAGCCCCAGCATTTT.

The chain employs TRBV19 and TRBJ1-5, with D hard to call. The length of the CDR3 is 14 residues. CDR1 and CDR2 from the germline V gene are LNHDA and SQIVND (reference sequence). Deletions cut 3 bases from V and 2 bases from J, with 8 bases between. The CDR3, as DNA: TGTGCCAGTAGTATCTGGGCGCGCAATCAGCCCCAGCATTTT. Encoded protein: CASSIWARNQPQHF. Supplemented by reference TRBV19 and TRBJ1-5, the full variable domain reads DGGITQSPKYLFRKEGQNVTLSCEQNLNHDAMYWYRQDPGQGLRLIYYSQIVNDFQKGDIAEGYSVSREKKESFPLTVTSAQKNPTAFYLCASSIWARNQPQHFGDGTRLSIL.

J is TRBJ2-2 and V is TRBV19; TRBD2 might be the D (5 bases). Germline V gives CDR1 LNHDA, CDR2 SQIVND (reference sequence). The CDR3 sequence is 15 residues long. The germline V and J ends were trimmed by 8 bases and 1 base, with 14 bases remaining between them. The CDR3: CASRPGKMNTGELFF. The CDR3 DNA reads TGTGCCAGTCGTCCGGGAAAGATGAACACCGGGGAGCTGTTTTTT.

This rearrangement joins TRBV10-3 to TRBJ1-5; D might be TRBD1 (6 bases). V was clipped by 0 bases and J by 0 bases, with 15 bases between them. Germline V gene data show CDR1 as ENHRY and CDR2 as SYGVKD. The length of the CDR3 is 18 residues. The CDR3 loop reads CAISESRTDKYSNQPQHF. Here the CDR3 DNA reads TGTGCCATCAGTGAGTCGCGGACAGACAAATATAGCAATCAGCCCCAGCATTTT.

This chain links TRBV3-1 (or the pseudogene TRBV3-2) with TRBJ1-1; D ambiguous. The germline V gene encodes CDR1 LGHDT and CDR2 YNNKEL (reference sequence). The CDR3 is 13 amino acids. V shed 2 bases and J shed 1 base, with 5 bases lying between them. The DNA for the CDR3 is TGTGCCAGCAGCCAAAAGCGGAACACTGAAGCTTTCTTT. Amino acids: CASSQKRNTEAFF.

This clone has only one observation. The chain carries TRBV7-3 and TRBJ2-5; a weak D match, TRBD1 (5 bases). Germline V gene lookup returns CDR1 SGHTA and CDR2 FQGTGA. Trimming shortened V by 3 bases and J by 5 bases, and 10 bases separated the two germline ends. The length of the CDR3 is 13 residues. The CDR3 loop is CASSFQGTETQYF. In DNA form, the CDR3 reads TGTGCCAGCAGCTTCCAGGGTACGGAGACCCAGTACTTC.

The chain joins TRBV3-1 (or the pseudogene TRBV3-2) to TRBJ2-3; D possibly corresponds to TRBD2 (5 bases). Trimming pared 4 bases from V and 1 base from J, leaving 12 bases between. Looked up from germline, CDR1 is LGHDT and CDR2 is YNNKEL (reference sequence). The CDR3 extends over 15 amino acids. This CDR3 reads CASSLSLAGTDTQYF. DNA for the CDR3: TGTGCCAGCAGCCTCTCGCTAGCCGGCACAGATACGCAGTATTTT.

The CDR3 reads CASSPRWGGTEAFF. CDR3 nucleotide sequence: TGTGCCAGCAGCCCCCGGTGGGGAGGCACTGAAGCTTTCTTT. The chain uses TRBV9 and TRBJ1-1; D uncertain. Germline V gene data show CDR1 as SGDLS and CDR2 as YYNGEE. The CDR3 length is 14 residues. V dropped 4 bases and J dropped 4 bases, with 14 bases sitting between them.